These T cell receptor beta chains were read from a single sample in a study of blood T cells in healthy people across ages. TCRdb redid the calling of the 5' RACE reads with MiXCR, one entry per CDR3 protein. The sample yields about 1.4 million distinct CDR3 sequences, approximately 60% seen once. The sequencing input was blood. The receptors originated from a young man in good health. Each CDR3 is given with its conserved first and last residue. D genes are given only for firm matches. Some rows mark clone size as missing; the rest say once, few, many or name a class of expanded clone.

CDR3aa	CDR3nt	d_gene	abundance	v_gene	j_gene
CASSLLGGDDEAFF	TGTGCCAGCAGCTTATTAGGGGGTGACGATGAAGCTTTCTTT	NA	once	TRBV11-3	TRBJ1-1
CSVVGGGVNEAFF	TGCAGCGTCGTAGGCGGTGGGGTGAATGAAGCTTTCTTT	NA	NA	TRBV29-1	TRBJ1-1
CASSQVPGRYVGYTF	TGCGCCAGCAGCCAAGTGCCAGGGCGCTATGTCGGCTACACCTTC	NA	NA	TRBV4-1	TRBJ1-2
CSARVRNIQYF	TGCAGTGCTAGAGTTCGCAACATTCAGTACTTC	NA	NA	TRBV20-1	TRBJ2-4
CATSRDTGAAEAFF	TGTGCCACCAGCAGAGATACAGGGGCTGCTGAAGCTTTCTTT	TRBD1	NA	TRBV15	TRBJ1-1
CSADDRVRGTTDTQYF	TGCAGTGCTGACGACAGGGTCAGGGGCACCACAGATACGCAGTATTTT	TRBD1	NA	TRBV20-1	TRBJ2-3
CSVDADLSYNEQFF	TGCAGCGTTGATGCGGACCTATCCTACAATGAGCAGTTCTTC	NA	NA	TRBV29-1	TRBJ2-1
CATSRVAGVTYGYTF	TGTGCCACCAGCAGAGTGGCAGGAGTAACCTATGGCTACACCTTC	NA	NA	TRBV15	TRBJ1-2
CASSTQRRSGNTIYF	TGTGCCAGCAGCACCCAGCGCCGCTCTGGAAACACCATATATTTT	NA	NA	TRBV7-6	TRBJ1-3
CSAPDRSYGYTF	TGCAGTGCTCCCGACAGGAGCTATGGCTACACCTTC	NA	NA	TRBV20-1	TRBJ1-2
CASSQGSGRSYEQYF	TGTGCCAGCAGCCAAGGTAGCGGGCGCTCCTACGAGCAGTACTTC	TRBD2	few	TRBV4-2	TRBJ2-7
CASSEAGTSGKEIQYF	TGCGCCAGCAGTGAAGCCGGGACTAGCGGGAAAGAGATCCAGTACTTC	TRBD2	NA	TRBV10-2	TRBJ2-5
CASSWRSGNDEQYF	TGCGCCAGCAGCTGGAGGTCGGGTAATGATGAGCAGTACTTC	NA	NA	TRBV5-1	TRBJ2-5
CATYKYPTSESVWDTDTQYF	TGTGCCACCTACAAGTACCCGACTAGCGAATCTGTGTGGGATACAGATACGCAGTATTTT	TRBD2	NA	TRBV11-2	TRBJ2-3
CAWSRSGRVDEQYF	TGTGCCTGGAGTCGAAGCGGGAGGGTGGACGAGCAGTACTTC	TRBD2	NA	TRBV30	TRBJ2-7
CSAKLEREGYEQYF	TGCAGTGCTAAACTGGAGCGGGAGGGCTACGAGCAGTACTTC	TRBD2	NA	TRBV20-1	TRBJ2-7
CSVGGGSAETQYF	TGCAGCGTTGGCGGAGGTTCGGCAGAGACCCAGTACTTC	NA	many	TRBV29-1	TRBJ2-5
CASSPQTWEGETQYF	TGTGCCAGCAGCCCACAGACCTGGGAGGGAGAGACCCAGTACTTC	TRBD2	once	TRBV9	TRBJ2-5
CSASNPGLAGNPSYF	TGCAGTGCTAGTAATCCAGGACTAGCGGGAAACCCGTCGTACTTC	TRBD2	NA	TRBV20-1	TRBJ2-4